Following are 27 T cell receptor beta chains from one sample sequenced in a study of tumor-infiltrating lymphocytes in primary liver carcinoma. Investigators took RNA and DNA out together from roughly 21-30 mg of unsorted bulk tissue. Priming with a constant-region primer yielded TCR beta cDNA from 400 to 550 ng total RNA. For TCR beta, libraries were produced by three nested multiplex PCR rounds using slightly modified ARM-PCR. The first two PCR rounds used TRBV1-TRBV30 primers with a Cbeta primer, 9 to 11 cycles each. In TCRdb, the multiplex PCR reads were re-called with MiXCR into one record per CDR3 protein. This sample carries fewer than 70,000 distinct CDR3 sequences, less than 85% of them seen once, and the ten largest clones take around 60%. Sequencing input: liver tumor tissue from sampling region 2. Subset meaning: tumor region T2, inferior pole. All receptors come from a middle-aged man with primary liver carcinoma and hepatitis B virus infection.

Notes on this clonotype: The junction shows a germline mismatch at one end, possibly a read error. V usage is TRBV4-1 and J usage is TRBJ2-2; D perhaps matches TRBD1 (6 bases). The germline CDR1 and CDR2 sequences are MGHRA and YSYEKL. The CDR3 length is 16 residues. This CDR3 reads CASSQVDGGRTGELFF. CDR3 in DNA: TGCGCCAGCAGCCAAGTTGATGGGGGCCGGACCGGGGAACTGTTTTTT.

As for this clonotype: This sequence may be a read error, since a much larger clone differs from it by one base. The chain links TRBV11-1 to TRBJ2-4, with D perhaps TRBD2 (6 bases). This CDR3 has 14 amino acids. CDR1 and CDR2 (germline): SGHAT, FQDESV (reference sequence). CDR3 DNA: TGTGTCAGCAGCTTGGCGGGACCGAAAAACATTCAGTACTTC. It yields the protein CVSSLAGPKNIQYF.

The V gene is TRBV10-1, the J gene TRBJ2-1, with D perhaps TRBD2 (7 bases). The CDR3 is made up of 18 amino acids. Germline loops: CDR1 WNHNN, CDR2 SYGVQD (reference sequence). The ends were cut back, 7 bases at V and 9 bases at J, with 31 bases in the middle. CDR3 loop: CASNEHRTVGRELSEQFF. CDR3 nucleotide sequence: TGCGCCAGCAATGAACACCGGACAGTCGGGCGGGAGCTGAGTGAGCAGTTCTTC.

Regarding this clonotype: One end of the junction varies from germline; a read error may be responsible. The chain is built from TRBV10-3 and TRBJ2-1, with TRBD2 matching 7 bases. CDR1 is ENHRY and CDR2 is SYGVKD in the germline V gene. This CDR3 contains 12 residues. CDR3 protein: CAIGGSRYEQFF. The CDR3 DNA is TGCGCTATCGGGGGGAGCAGATATGAGCAGTTCTTC.

On this clonotype: This may arise from a read error, as a much more abundant clone is one base away. This chain uses TRBV6-1 with TRBJ2-3; TRBD2 is a possible D gene (6 bases). Looked up from germline, CDR1 is MNHNS and CDR2 is SASEGT. Trimming took off 7 bases at V and 4 bases at J, with 21 bases between the two ends. This CDR3 comprises 16 residues. The CDR3 loop reads CASTAQRAASSDTQYF. The CDR3 DNA follows: TGTGCCAGCACCGCCCAGCGGGCGGCTAGCTCAGATACGCAGTATTTT.

This clonotype is medium-sized. The rearrangement links TRBV11-3 to TRBJ1-2; D gene ambiguous. CDR3 length: 15 residues. Germline CDR1 reads SGHNT; CDR2 reads YENEEA. V was pared by 5 bases and J by 2 bases, with 15 bases between. CDR3 DNA: TGTGCCAGCAGCCCTGTGATAAAAATAAACTATGGCTACACCTTC. Its protein is CASSPVIKINYGYTF.

The J gene is TRBJ1-1, the V gene TRBV6-6, with 9 bases identical to TRBD1. CDR3 size: 15 residues. Germline CDR1 reads MNHNY; CDR2 reads SVGAGI (reference sequence). The CDR3 DNA follows: TGTACAAGCAGTTCCACCGGACAGGGGAGCGGCGAAGCTTTCTTT. Translation gives CTSSSTGQGSGEAFF.

Concerning this clonotype itself: Its ends do not fully match the called genes, so a read error is possible. The J gene is TRBJ2-3, the V gene TRBV10-3, with D perhaps TRBD1 or TRBD2 (6 bases each). This CDR3 is 16 amino acids long. Germline V gene sequence: CDR1 ENHRY, CDR2 SYGVKD. Written as DNA, the CDR3 is TGTGCCATCAGTAAGAGGAGGGGGTCCGGCACGGATACGCAGTATTTT. This sequence encodes CAISKRRGSGTDTQYF.

Comment on this clonotype: Germline is not matched at one junction end, which may reflect a read error. This sequence joins TRBV5-1 and TRBJ2-7; 7 nucleotides align to TRBD2. CDR1 is SGHRS, CDR2 YFSETQ, per germline. There are 13 residues in the CDR3. This chain's CDR3 is CPSCLGLIYEQYF. CDR3 bases: TGCCCCAGCTGCTTGGGACTAATCTACGAGCAGTACTTC.

The gene calls are TRBV6-1 and TRBJ2-7; 7 bases are shared with TRBD2. Germline CDR1 reads MNHNS; CDR2 reads SASEGT. J was trimmed by 8 bases and V by 9 bases; bases with no gene match: 25. This CDR3 has 17 residues. In DNA, the CDR3 is TGTGCCAGTAGTCCTAAAGCGGGGCTTGAAACGGGAAACAAGCAGTACTTC. Residues: CASSPKAGLETGNKQYF.

Turning to this clonotype: A single base separates this from a much larger clone, so it may be a read error. V gene TRBV24-1 combines with J gene TRBJ2-1, with TRBD2 identical over 9 bases. This CDR3 is built from 16 residues. The V gene's germline CDR1 is KGHDR and CDR2 SFDVKD. The CDR3 region is CATSERVAGVRNEQLF. For the CDR3, the DNA is TGTGCCACCAGTGAAAGGGTAGCGGGAGTACGGAATGAGCAGTTATTC.

This clonotype turned up a few times. V is TRBV4-1 and J is TRBJ1-2; a possible D gene is TRBD1 (6 bases). Germline CDR1 MGHRA, CDR2 YSYEKL. Trimming stripped 2 bases from V and 6 bases from J, with 7 bases between. The CDR3 loop spans 12 amino acids. CDR3 region: CASSQSGDGYTF. CDR3 in DNA: TGCGCCAGCAGCCAATCAGGGGATGGCTACACCTTC.

On this clonotype: One junction end does not reproduce the germline sequence, and a read error may be involved. V is TRBV11-2 and J is TRBJ1-1; 7 nucleotides line up with TRBD1. The CDR3 extends over 16 amino acids. Germline V gene sequence: CDR1 SGHAT, CDR2 FQNNGV. CDR3 residues: CASSPYRGLVNNEAFF. The CDR3 DNA reads TGTGCTAGCAGCCCATACAGGGGATTGGTGAACAATGAAGCTTTCTTT.

Concerning this clonotype itself: Germline is not matched at one junction end, which may reflect a read error. The chain carries TRBV12-5 and TRBJ2-2, with TRBD2 matching 7 bases. The V gene's germline CDR1 is LGHNT and CDR2 FRNRAP. CDR3 length: 16 residues. The chain's CDR3 is CASGVERGSGTGELLF. The CDR3 region has the DNA TGTGCTAGTGGTGTGGAGCGGGGATCAGGCACCGGGGAGTTGCTTTTT. The full variable domain, with the rest looked up from reference TRBV12-5 and TRBJ2-2, is DARVTQTPRHKVTEMGQEVTMRCQPILGHNTVFWYRQTMMQGLELLAYFRNRAPLDDSGMPKDRFSAEMPDATLATLKIQPSEPRDSAVYFCASGVERGSGTGELLFGEGSRLTVL.

In its sample, this clonotype was seen many times. V usage is TRBV12-3 or TRBV12-4 and J usage is TRBJ2-7; TRBD2 agrees at 8 bases. This CDR3 has 17 residues. Trimming removed 2 bases from V and 7 bases from J; junction bases left unmatched: 16. CDR3: CASSLKGGRMRPWEQYF. CDR3 in DNA: TGTGCCAGCAGTTTAAAAGGCGGGAGGATGCGTCCTTGGGAGCAGTACTTC.

Concerning this clonotype: The junction departs from germline at one end; a sequencing error may be responsible. The chain couples TRBV4-2 to TRBJ2-3, with 7 bases fitting TRBD2. The CDR3 loop spans 16 amino acids. Germline V gene lookup returns CDR1 LGHNA and CDR2 YNFKEQ. The CDR3 loop reads CASSQELAPRTDRKYF. DNA for the CDR3: TGTGCCAGTAGCCAAGAACTAGCGCCACGCACAGATAGGAAGTATTTT.

The chain couples TRBV29-1 to TRBJ1-2; D not resolved. V was cut by 5 bases and J by 7 bases, with 23 bases left in between. Germline values: CDR1 SQVTM, CDR2 ANQGSEA. The CDR3 has 15 amino acids. CDR3 sequence reads: CSVNELQYGVSGYTF. For the CDR3, the DNA is TGCAGCGTTAATGAACTTCAATACGGGGTGAGTGGCTACACCTTC.

As concerns this clonotype: The germline gene is not matched at one end of the junction; a read error may be the cause. CDR3 protein: CSVEDQGSKNIQYF. CDR3 in DNA: TGCAGTGTTGAAGATCAGGGTTCCAAAAACATTCAGTACTTC. This chain uses TRBV29-1 with TRBJ2-4; tentative D call: TRBD1 (5 bases). CDR3 length: 14 residues. Germline assignment: CDR1 SQVTM and CDR2 ANQGSEA. Using reference TRBV29-1 and TRBJ2-4 for the parts outside the CDR3, the full variable domain is SAVISQKPSRDICQRGTSLTIQCQVDSQVTMMFWYRQQPGQSLTLIATANQGSEATYESGFVIDKFPISRPNLTFSTLTVSNMSPEDSSIYLCSVEDQGSKNIQYFGAGTRLSVL.

This clonotype was detected a few times. This chain uses TRBV6-1 with TRBJ2-7; 8 bases are a match to TRBD1. Trimming at V came to 4 bases and at J to 5 bases, leaving 4 bases not matched to a gene. CDR3 length: 13 residues. CDR1 MNHNS and CDR2 SASEGT come from the germline V gene. The chain's CDR3 is CASSGQGADEQYF. CDR3 bases: TGTGCCAGCAGTGGGCAGGGGGCGGACGAGCAGTACTTC.

Comment on this clonotype: The junction does not match germline at one end; this may be a read error. CDR3 amino acids: CANSFPVTNGAKNSQYF. CDR3 nucleotide sequence: TGTGCCAACAGCTTTCCCGTGACTAACGGGGCCAAAAACAGTCAGTACTTC. This chain uses TRBV11-1 with TRBJ2-4, with D possibly called TRBD1 or TRBD2 (5 bases each). The length of the CDR3 is 17 residues. Per the germline V gene, CDR1 is SGHAT and CDR2 is FQDESV (reference sequence).

About this clonotype itself: A clone one base away is much larger, so this may be a read error. The rearrangement joins TRBV30 to TRBJ1-1; D possibly corresponds to TRBD1 (6 bases). There are 14 residues in the CDR3. Per the germline V gene, CDR1 is GTSNPN and CDR2 is SVGIG (reference sequence). The CDR3 sequence is CAWSSIRGNIEAFF. CDR3 in DNA: TGTGCCTGGAGTAGTATTAGGGGGAACATTGAAGCTTTCTTT.

This chain joins TRBV11-2 and TRBJ2-7; D possibly uses TRBD1 or TRBD2 (6 bases each). Trimming cost V 2 bases and J 0 bases, with 14 bases left between them. The CDR3 totals 16 residues. Germline V lookup: CDR1 SGHAT, CDR2 FQNNGV. The CDR3 DNA follows: TGTGCCAGCAGCTTACCTGGGGGGCAAAGCTCCTACGAGCAGTACTTC. Translated, it gives CASSLPGGQSSYEQYF.

This clonotype was counted only a few times. This chain uses TRBV11-2 with TRBJ2-1; D ambiguous. This CDR3 has 14 amino acids. Looked up from germline, CDR1 is SGHAT and CDR2 is FQNNGV. V lost 2 bases and J lost 1, with 6 bases in between. The CDR3: CASSLPFSYNEQFF. As DNA, the CDR3 is TGTGCCAGCAGCTTACCATTTTCCTACAATGAGCAGTTCTTC.

The chain combines TRBV12-5 with TRBJ2-7; D is unresolved. Germline V lookup: CDR1 LGHNT, CDR2 FRNRAP. The CDR3 loop spans 13 amino acids. The CDR3 sequence is CTSEETGSYEQYF. For the CDR3, the DNA is TGTACGAGTGAGGAGACCGGTTCCTACGAGCAGTACTTC.

Concerning this clonotype itself: A much larger clone differs from this one at a single base, so this may be a read error. The rearrangement joins TRBV10-3 to TRBJ2-3; D tentatively fits TRBD1 or TRBD2 (7 bases each). Per the germline V gene, CDR1 is ENHRY and CDR2 is SYGVKD. The CDR3 is made up of 16 amino acids. The CDR3 sequence: CAISESNKGGTDTRYF. DNA for the CDR3: TGTGCCATCAGTGAGTCTAATAAGGGAGGGACAGATACGCGGTATTTT.

In the case of this clonotype: Germline is not matched at one junction end, which may reflect a read error. The rearrangement joins TRBV6-6 to TRBJ2-7; TRBD1 matches at 12 bases. The germline gives CDR1 MNHNY, CDR2 SVGAGI (reference sequence). The CDR3 covers 16 residues. The CDR3 reads CANSSTPGQGAREHYF. In nucleotides, the CDR3 is TGTGCCAACAGTTCTACCCCGGGACAGGGGGCGCGTGAGCATTACTTC.

Comments on this clonotype: Relative to the germline gene, one junction end is altered; a read error may explain this. The V gene is TRBV5-4, the J gene TRBJ2-6; 7 bases line up with TRBD2. CDR3 size: 17 residues. Per the germline V gene, CDR1 is SGHNT and CDR2 is YYREEE (reference sequence). CDR3 bases: TGTGCCAGCAGCTTGGGGGAGGGAAACTCTGGGACCAACGTCCTGACTTTC. It encodes CASSLGEGNSGTNVLTF.